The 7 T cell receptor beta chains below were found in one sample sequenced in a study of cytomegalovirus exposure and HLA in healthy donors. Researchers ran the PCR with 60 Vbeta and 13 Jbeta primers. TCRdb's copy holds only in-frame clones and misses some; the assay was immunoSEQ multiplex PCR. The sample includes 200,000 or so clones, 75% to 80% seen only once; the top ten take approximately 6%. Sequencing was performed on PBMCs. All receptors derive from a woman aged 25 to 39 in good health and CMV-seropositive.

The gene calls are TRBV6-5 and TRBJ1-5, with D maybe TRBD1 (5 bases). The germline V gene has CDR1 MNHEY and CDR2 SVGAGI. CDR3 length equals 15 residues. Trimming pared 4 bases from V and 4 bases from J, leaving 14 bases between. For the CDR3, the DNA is TGTGCCAGCAGTTTAAGACAGTCCCAAAATCAGCCCCAGCATTTT. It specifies CASSLRQSQNQPQHF.

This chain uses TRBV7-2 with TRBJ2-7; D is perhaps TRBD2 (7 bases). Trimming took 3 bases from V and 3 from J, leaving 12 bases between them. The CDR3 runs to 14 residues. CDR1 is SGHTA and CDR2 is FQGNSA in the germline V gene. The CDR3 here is CASSFAGAIYEQYF. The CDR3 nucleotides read TGTGCCAGCAGCTTCGCGGGGGCCATCTACGAGCAGTACTTC.

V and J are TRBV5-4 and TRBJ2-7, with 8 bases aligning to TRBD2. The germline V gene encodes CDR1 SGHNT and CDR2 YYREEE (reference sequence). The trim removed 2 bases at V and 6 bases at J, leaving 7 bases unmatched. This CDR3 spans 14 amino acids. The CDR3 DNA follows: TGTGCCAGCAGCTTTCGGGGGGGGACTACCGAGCAGTACTTC. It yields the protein CASSFRGGTTEQYF.

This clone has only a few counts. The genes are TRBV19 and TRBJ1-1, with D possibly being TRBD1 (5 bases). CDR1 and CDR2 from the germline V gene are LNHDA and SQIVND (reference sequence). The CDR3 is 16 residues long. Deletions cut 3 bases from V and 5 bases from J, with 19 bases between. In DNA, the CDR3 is TGTGCCAGTAGTATCCCACAGGATTTAGTCGCGACTGAAGCTTTCTTT. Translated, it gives CASSIPQDLVATEAFF.

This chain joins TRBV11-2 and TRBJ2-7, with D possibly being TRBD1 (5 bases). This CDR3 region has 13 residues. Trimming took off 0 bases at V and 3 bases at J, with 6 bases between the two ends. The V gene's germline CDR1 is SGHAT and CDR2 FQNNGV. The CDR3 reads CASSLETDYEQYF. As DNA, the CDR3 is TGTGCCAGCAGCTTAGAGACAGACTACGAGCAGTACTTC.

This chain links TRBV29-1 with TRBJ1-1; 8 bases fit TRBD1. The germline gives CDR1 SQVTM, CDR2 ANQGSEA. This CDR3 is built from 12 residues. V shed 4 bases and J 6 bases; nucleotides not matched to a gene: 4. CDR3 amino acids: CSVGQGKPEAFF. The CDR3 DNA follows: TGCAGCGTTGGACAGGGGAAGCCTGAAGCTTTCTTT.

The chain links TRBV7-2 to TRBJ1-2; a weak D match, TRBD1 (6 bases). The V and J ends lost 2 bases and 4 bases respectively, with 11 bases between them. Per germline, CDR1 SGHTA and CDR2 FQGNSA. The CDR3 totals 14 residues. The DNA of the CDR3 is TGTGCCAGCAGCTTAAGACAGGAGCTCTATGGCTACACCTTC. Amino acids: CASSLRQELYGYTF.